The 14 T cell receptor beta chains given below trace back to one sample, sequenced in a study of Ad26.COV2.S vaccination and SARS-CoV-2 variants. Noted treatment: 15 to 20 received Ad26.COV2.S at low or high dose, single or two shots; roughly 5 received placebo; per-sample allocation not given. Following the first vaccine or placebo injection, samples were taken on day 63. TCRdb's table, derived via immunoSEQ multiplex PCR, lists solely in-frame clones and lacks some. The table records around 500,000 clones, 89% of them present only once. Sequencing was performed on peripheral blood, taken in a trial of Ad26.COV2.S vaccine versus placebo. The source is a person between 18 and 59 years old who received the Ad26.COV2.S COVID-19 vaccine or a placebo.

On this clone: The sample holds other DNA sequences that translate to the same CDR3. The chain carries TRBV18 and TRBJ1-4, with unresolved D. Trimming pared 3 bases from V and 2 bases from J, leaving 4 bases between. The CDR3 is 13 residues long. CDR1 KGHSH and CDR2 LQKENI come from the germline V gene. The CDR3: CASSPGTNEKLFF. Here the CDR3 DNA reads TGTGCCAGCTCACCGGGGACTAATGAAAAACTGTTTTTT.

This rearrangement joins TRBV30 to TRBJ2-2; the D is unclear. Germline lookup yields CDR1 GTSNPN and CDR2 SVGIG (reference sequence). The CDR3 covers 14 residues. Trimming cost V 3 bases and J 6 bases, with 14 bases left between them. CDR3 nucleotides: TGTGCCTGGAGGCCCGGCCTCTACGCCGGGGAGCTGTTTTTT. Translating gives CAWRPGLYAGELFF.

This chain joins TRBV28 and TRBJ1-2; 11 bases fit TRBD1. J was trimmed by 6 bases and V by 5 bases; bases with no gene match: 11. The CDR3 is 16 residues long. Germline V gene lookup returns CDR1 MDHEN and CDR2 SYDVKM. This chain's CDR3 is CASSQGGQGVSDGYTF. The CDR3 nucleotides are TGTGCCAGCAGTCAAGGGGGACAGGGGGTTTCGGATGGCTACACCTTC.

The chain carries TRBV21-1 and TRBJ2-7; TRBD2, the table's D call, was not compared with the DNA. TRBV21-1 constitutes a pseudogene. The CDR3 loop spans 13 amino acids. The CDR3 sequence is CASSRSGIYEQYF. The CDR3 coding sequence is TGTGCCAGCAGCAGAAGCGGTATCTACGAGCAGTACTTC.

This chain joins TRBV5-1 and TRBJ1-3; D not certain. The CDR3 is 12 residues long. V gave up 4 bases and J gave up 14 bases, with 16 bases separating them. CDR1 and CDR2 from the germline V gene are SGHRS and YFSETQ. CDR3 protein: CASSPMTSPLYF. CDR3 nucleotides: TGCGCCAGCAGCCCCATGACCTCGCCCTTATATTTT.

The V gene is TRBV27, the J gene TRBJ2-1; D is unresolved. The CDR3 is 13 amino acids. Trimming took 8 bases from V and 9 from J, leaving 17 bases between them. Per the germline V gene, CDR1 is MNHEY and CDR2 is SMNVEV (reference sequence). CDR3 in DNA: TGTGCCAGCCATACGAGTGCGGCCCGTGAGCAGTTCTTC. Translating it yields CASHTSAAREQFF.

The V and J genes are TRBV6-2 or TRBV6-3 and TRBJ2-1; D not resolved. The germline gives CDR1 MNHEY, CDR2 SVGEGT. V was pared by 2 bases and J by 7 bases, with 12 bases between. The CDR3 is made up of 14 amino acids. The CDR3 sequence is CASSYPLGSNEQFF. The CDR3 DNA follows: TGTGCCAGCAGTTACCCCCTCGGGTCAAATGAGCAGTTCTTC.

The V gene is TRBV2, the J gene TRBJ2-3, with 13 positions matching TRBD2. J lost 2 bases, V lost 4 bases, and 9 bases had no gene match. This CDR3 has 18 amino acids. Per the germline V gene, CDR1 is SNHLY and CDR2 is FYNNEI. The CDR3 DNA follows: TGTGCCAGCAGTGTGAGTCCCGGGACTAGCGGGGACACAGATACGCAGTATTTT. Translation gives CASSVSPGTSGDTDTQYF.

The rearrangement joins TRBV27 to TRBJ1-6, with 11 nucleotides matching TRBD1. J was trimmed by 10 bases and V by 1 base; bases with no gene match: 6. Per germline, CDR1 MNHEY and CDR2 SMNVEV (reference sequence). CDR3 length equals 16 residues. CDR3 protein: CASSLWGTGGNSPLHF. CDR3 nucleotides: TGTGCCAGCAGTTTATGGGGGACAGGGGGGAACTCACCCCTCCACTTT.

This clone was seen a handful of times. V and J are TRBV28 and TRBJ1-2; D remains ambiguous. The CDR3 loop spans 14 amino acids. Germline assignment: CDR1 MDHEN and CDR2 SYDVKM. V lost 5 bases and J lost 4, with 14 bases in between. The CDR3 reads CASSQHGYFYGYTF. The CDR3 DNA is TGTGCCAGCAGTCAACATGGGTATTTCTATGGCTACACCTTC.

The J gene is TRBJ2-7, the V gene TRBV7-2; D call uncertain. This CDR3 has 14 residues. Germline V CDR1 and CDR2: SGHTA, FQGNSA. The V end lost 5 bases, the J end lost 7 bases, and 18 bases lay between the germline ends. The CDR3 spells CASSPESLGGEQYF. As DNA, the CDR3 is TGTGCCAGCAGCCCCGAGAGCCTGGGTGGGGAGCAGTACTTC. Combining the CDR3 with reference TRBV7-2 and TRBJ2-7 gives the whole variable domain GAGVSQSPSNKVTEKGKDVELRCDPISGHTALYWYRQSLGQGLEFLIYFQGNSAPDKSGLPSDRFSAERTGGSVSTLTIQRTQQEDSAVYLCASSPESLGGEQYFGPGTRLTVT.

The V gene is TRBV7-2, the J gene TRBJ2-3, with 13 bases lining up with TRBD2. CDR1 and CDR2 (germline): SGHTA, FQGNSA. This CDR3 is 14 amino acids long. The V segment lost 4 bases and the J segment 6 bases; nucleotides outside the gene matches: 1. DNA of the CDR3: TGTGCCAGCAGCTCGGGACTAGCGGGGGATACGCAGTATTTT. It translates to CASSSGLAGDTQYF. The entire variable domain, with the rest obtained from reference TRBV7-2 and TRBJ2-3, is as follows: GAGVSQSPSNKVTEKGKDVELRCDPISGHTALYWYRQSLGQGLEFLIYFQGNSAPDKSGLPSDRFSAERTGGSVSTLTIQRTQQEDSAVYLCASSSGLAGDTQYFGPGTRLTVL.

V is TRBV14 and J is TRBJ2-1; D not certain. This CDR3 comprises 15 residues. Trimming cost V 1 base and J 2 bases, with 9 bases left between them. Germline assignment: CDR1 SGHDN and CDR2 FVKESK. CDR3 loop: CASSQGSGTYNEQFF. The DNA of the CDR3 is TGTGCCAGCAGCCAAGGGAGTGGGACCTACAATGAGCAGTTCTTC.

The V gene is TRBV6-5, the J gene TRBJ1-6; D is unresolved. V lost 2 bases to trimming and J lost 10 bases, with 9 bases between them. The CDR3 length is 13 residues. Germline V gives CDR1 MNHEY, CDR2 SVGAGI. The CDR3 DNA reads TGTGCCAGCAGTTACCGACCAGACTCACCCCTCCACTTT. This sequence encodes CASSYRPDSPLHF.